This T cell receptor (beta chain) emerged from a study of blood T cells in healthy people across ages. Germline values: CDR1 SGDLS, CDR2 YYNGEE. Trimming cost V 3 bases and J 5 bases; bases outside gene matches: 5. The CDR3 is 14 residues long. Findings and caveats of the study: Researchers said unsorted PBMCs prevented a conclusive naive versus antigen-experienced comparison. Long-lived and aged donors differed, with more naive CD4+ cells and higher diversity in the long-lived.

Drawing of peripheral blood yielded roughly 9.8 milliliters from each donor. Total RNA, at least 5 micrograms per sample, came from PBMCs. On this clonotype: Its specificity is unknown.

For the second PCR, which ran for about 7 to 11 cycles, a sample-barcoded 5' primer and a J-beta primer mix were used. TCRdb reanalysed the 5' RACE reads using MiXCR and keeps one entry per CDR3 protein. Counted here are around 800,000 distinct CDR3 sequences, around two thirds occurring once; the ten biggest clones make up about a quarter. The rearrangement joins TRBV9 to TRBJ2-1, with 7 bases identical to TRBD1. Sequenced sample: blood. The receptor's source is a man aged 30 to 39 in good health. The CDR3 DNA is TGTGCCAGCAGCGGACAGGGTACGGACAATGAGCAGTTCTTC. Amino acid sequence: CASSGQGTDNEQFF.